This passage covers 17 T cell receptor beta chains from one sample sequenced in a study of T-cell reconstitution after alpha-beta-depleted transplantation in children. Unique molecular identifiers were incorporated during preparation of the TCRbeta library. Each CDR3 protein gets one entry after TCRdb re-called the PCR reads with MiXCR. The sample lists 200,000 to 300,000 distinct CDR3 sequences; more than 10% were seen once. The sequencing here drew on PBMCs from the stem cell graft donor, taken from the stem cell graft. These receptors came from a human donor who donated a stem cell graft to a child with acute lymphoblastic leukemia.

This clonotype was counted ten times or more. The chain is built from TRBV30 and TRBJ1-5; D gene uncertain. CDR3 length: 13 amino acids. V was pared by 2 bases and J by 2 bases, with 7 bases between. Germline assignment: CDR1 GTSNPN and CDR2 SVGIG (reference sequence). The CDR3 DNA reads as TGTGCCTGGAGTACAGCCCGCAATCAGCCCCAGCATTTT. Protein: CAWSTARNQPQHF.

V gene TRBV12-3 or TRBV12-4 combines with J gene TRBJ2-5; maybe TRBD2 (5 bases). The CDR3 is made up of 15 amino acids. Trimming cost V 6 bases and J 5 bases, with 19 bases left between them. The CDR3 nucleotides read TGTGCCAGCAGCCCTCGCACACCTCCGGGGGAGACCCAGTACTTC. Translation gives CASSPRTPPGETQYF.

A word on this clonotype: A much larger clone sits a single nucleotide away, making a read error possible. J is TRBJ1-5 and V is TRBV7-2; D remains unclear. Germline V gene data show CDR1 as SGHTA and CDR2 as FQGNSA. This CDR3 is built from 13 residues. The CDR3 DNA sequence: TGTCCCAGCAGCTCTAATAGCAATCAGCCCCAGCATTTT. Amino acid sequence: CPSSSNSNQPQHF. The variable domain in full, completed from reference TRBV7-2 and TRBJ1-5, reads GAGVSQSPSNKVTEKGKDVELRCDPISGHTALYWYRQSLGQGLEFLIYFQGNSAPDKSGLPSDRFSAERTGGSVSTLTIQRTQQEDSAVYLCPSSSNSNQPQHFGDGTRLSIL.

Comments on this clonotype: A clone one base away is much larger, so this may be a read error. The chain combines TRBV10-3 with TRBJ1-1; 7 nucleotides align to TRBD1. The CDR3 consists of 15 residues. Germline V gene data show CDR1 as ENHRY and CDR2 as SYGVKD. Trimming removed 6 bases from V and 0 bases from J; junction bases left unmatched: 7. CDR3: CAIRGDSRVNTEAFF. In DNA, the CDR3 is TGTGCCATCAGAGGGGACAGTCGAGTGAACACTGAAGCTTTCTTT.

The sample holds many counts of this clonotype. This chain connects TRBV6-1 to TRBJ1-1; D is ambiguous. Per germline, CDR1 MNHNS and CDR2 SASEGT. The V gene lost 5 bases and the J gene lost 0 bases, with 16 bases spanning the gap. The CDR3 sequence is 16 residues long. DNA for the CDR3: TGTGCCAGCAGTCCCCTCTCGGACGGCATGAACACTGAAGCTTTCTTT. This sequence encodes CASSPLSDGMNTEAFF.

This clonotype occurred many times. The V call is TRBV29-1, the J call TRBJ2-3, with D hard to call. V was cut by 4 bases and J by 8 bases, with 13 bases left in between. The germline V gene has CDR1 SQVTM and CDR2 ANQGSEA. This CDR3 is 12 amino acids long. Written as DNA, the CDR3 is TGCAGCGTTGTCTATCATGGAAGTACGCAGTATTTT. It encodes CSVVYHGSTQYF.

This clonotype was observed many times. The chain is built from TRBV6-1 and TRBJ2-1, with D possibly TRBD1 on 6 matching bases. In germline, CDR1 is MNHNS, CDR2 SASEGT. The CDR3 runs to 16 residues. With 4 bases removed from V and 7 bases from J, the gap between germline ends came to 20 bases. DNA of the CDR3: TGTGCCAGCAGTGCCAGACGAGGGGGAGATGTGAATGAGCAGTTCTTC. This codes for CASSARRGGDVNEQFF.

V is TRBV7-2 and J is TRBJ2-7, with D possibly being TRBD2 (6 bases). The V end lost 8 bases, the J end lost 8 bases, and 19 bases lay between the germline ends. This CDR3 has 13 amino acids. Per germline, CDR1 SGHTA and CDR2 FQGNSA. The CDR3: CASSTSSGLQQYF. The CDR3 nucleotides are TGTGCCAGCTCCACCTCGTCGGGACTCCAGCAGTACTTC.

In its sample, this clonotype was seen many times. The DNA of the CDR3 is TGTGCCATACGGACAGGGCCTAACTATGGCTACACCTTC. As protein: CAIRTGPNYGYTF. V usage is TRBV6-1 and J usage is TRBJ1-2; 8 nucleotides match TRBD1. The CDR3 is 13 amino acids. V shed 10 bases and J 0 bases; nucleotides not matched to a gene: 4. Per the germline V gene, CDR1 is MNHNS and CDR2 is SASEGT.

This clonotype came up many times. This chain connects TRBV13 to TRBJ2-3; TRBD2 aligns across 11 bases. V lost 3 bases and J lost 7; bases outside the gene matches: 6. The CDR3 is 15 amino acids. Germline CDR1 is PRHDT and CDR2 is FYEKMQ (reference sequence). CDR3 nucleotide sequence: TGTGCCAGCAGCTTTAGCGGGGGGGCGGAAAATACGCAGTATTTT. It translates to CASSFSGGAENTQYF. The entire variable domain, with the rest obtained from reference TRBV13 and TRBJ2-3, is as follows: AAGVIQSPRHLIKEKRETATLKCYPIPRHDTVYWYQQGPGQDPQFLISFYEKMQSDKGSIPDRFSAQQFSDYHSELNMSSLELGDSALYFCASSFSGGAENTQYFGPGTRLTVL.

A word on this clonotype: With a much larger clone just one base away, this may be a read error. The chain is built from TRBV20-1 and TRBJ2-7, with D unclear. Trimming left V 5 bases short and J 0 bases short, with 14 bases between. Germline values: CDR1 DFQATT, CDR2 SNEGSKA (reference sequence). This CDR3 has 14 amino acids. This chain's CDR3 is CSAQNRLDSYEQYF. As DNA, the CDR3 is TGCAGTGCTCAGAATAGGCTGGACTCCTACGAGCAGTACTTC.

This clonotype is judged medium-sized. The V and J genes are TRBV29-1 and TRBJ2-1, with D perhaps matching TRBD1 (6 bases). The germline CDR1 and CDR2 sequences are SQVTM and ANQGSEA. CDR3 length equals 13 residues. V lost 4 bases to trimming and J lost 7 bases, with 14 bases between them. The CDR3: CSVASFQGNEQFF. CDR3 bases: TGCAGCGTTGCAAGTTTCCAGGGGAATGAGCAGTTCTTC.

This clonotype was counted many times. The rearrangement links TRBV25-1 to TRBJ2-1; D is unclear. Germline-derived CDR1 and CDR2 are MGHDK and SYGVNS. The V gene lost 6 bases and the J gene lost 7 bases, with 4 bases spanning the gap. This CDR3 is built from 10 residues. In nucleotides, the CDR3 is TGTGCCAGCAGGGAAAATGAGCAGTTCTTC. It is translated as CASRENEQFF.

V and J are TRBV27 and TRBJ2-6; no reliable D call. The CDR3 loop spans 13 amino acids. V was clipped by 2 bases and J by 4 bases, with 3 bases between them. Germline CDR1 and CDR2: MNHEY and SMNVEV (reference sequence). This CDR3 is CASSLRGANVLTF. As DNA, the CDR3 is TGTGCCAGCAGTTTAAGGGGGGCCAACGTCCTGACTTTC.

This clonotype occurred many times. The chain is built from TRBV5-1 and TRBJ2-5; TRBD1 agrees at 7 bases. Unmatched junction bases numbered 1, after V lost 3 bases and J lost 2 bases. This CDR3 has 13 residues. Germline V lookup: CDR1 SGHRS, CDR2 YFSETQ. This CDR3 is CASSSRGQETQYF. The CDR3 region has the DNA TGCGCCAGCAGCTCCAGGGGGCAAGAGACCCAGTACTTC.

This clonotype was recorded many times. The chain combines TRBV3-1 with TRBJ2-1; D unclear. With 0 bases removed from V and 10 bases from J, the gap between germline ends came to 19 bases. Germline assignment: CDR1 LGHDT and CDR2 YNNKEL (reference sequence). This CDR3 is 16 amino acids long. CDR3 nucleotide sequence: TGTGCCAGCAGCCAAGATAGGCACGGTGGTGGGGTGGAGCAGTTCTTC. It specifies CASSQDRHGGGVEQFF.

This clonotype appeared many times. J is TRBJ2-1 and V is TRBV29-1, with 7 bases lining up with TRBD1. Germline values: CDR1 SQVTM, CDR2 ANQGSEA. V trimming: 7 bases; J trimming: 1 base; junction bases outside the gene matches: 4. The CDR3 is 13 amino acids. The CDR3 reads CSAGQFSYNEQFF. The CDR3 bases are TGCAGCGCGGGACAGTTTTCCTACAATGAGCAGTTCTTC.